The 15 T cell receptor beta chains reported below all come from one sample, sequenced in a study of blood T cell repertoires in COVID-19. Only in-frame clones appear in the TCRdb table, and some are missing; sequencing was by immunoSEQ multiplex PCR. This table holds around 140,000 clones, 76% found once. The source material was peripheral blood. The receptors originated from a woman older than 75 with active or convalescent COVID-19.

The sample holds one count of this clone. The chain has TRBV5-1 and TRBJ1-4, with D possibly matching TRBD1 (6 bases). The CDR3 totals 17 residues. The V gene's germline CDR1 is SGHRS and CDR2 YFSETQ. Trimming took 4 bases from V and 8 from J, leaving 24 bases between them. The chain's CDR3 is CASSPRPPGAIGEKLFF. DNA for the CDR3: TGCGCCAGCAGCCCGCGGCCTCCAGGGGCGATCGGGGAAAAACTGTTTTTT. Filled out from reference TRBV5-1 and TRBJ1-4, the complete variable domain reads KAGVTQTPRYLIKTRGQQVTLSCSPISGHRSVSWYQQTPGQGLQFLFEYFSETQRNKGNFPGRFSGRQFSNSRSEMNVSTLELGDSALYLCASSPRPPGAIGEKLFFGSGTQLSVL.

The chain carries TRBV7-3 and TRBJ2-5, with 11 nucleotides matching TRBD1. The CDR3 contains 16 residues. Losses at the gene ends were 5 bases for V and 5 bases for J; bases not matched to a gene: 10. Germline V gene lookup returns CDR1 SGHTA and CDR2 FQGTGA. As DNA, the CDR3 is TGTGCCAGCAGCCCATTCGGGACAGGGGGAAAGGAGACCCAGTACTTC. This codes for CASSPFGTGGKETQYF.

V gene TRBV5-1 combines with J gene TRBJ1-1; the match to TRBD1 covers 7 bases. The CDR3 runs to 14 residues. The V gene end was trimmed by 3 bases and the J gene end by 2 bases; junction bases not matched to a gene: 4. CDR1 and CDR2 from the germline V gene are SGHRS and YFSETQ. The CDR3 reads CASSSYRGNTEAFF. CDR3 nucleotide sequence: TGCGCCAGCAGCTCCTACAGGGGAAACACTGAAGCTTTCTTT.

This chain connects TRBV9 to TRBJ1-4; D unclear. The V gene lost 0 bases and the J gene lost 8 bases, with 14 bases spanning the gap. Per germline, CDR1 SGDLS and CDR2 YYNGEE. The CDR3 extends over 15 amino acids. In nucleotides, the CDR3 is TGTGCCAGCAGCGTAGTTGGTTCAAGAGGGGAAAAACTGTTTTTT. Translated: CASSVVGSRGEKLFF. The variable domain in full, with the rest retrieved from reference TRBV9 and TRBJ1-4, is DSGVTQTPKHLITATGQRVTLRCSPRSGDLSVYWYQQSLDQGLQFLIQYYNGEERAKGNILERFSAQQFPDLHSELNLSSLELGDSALYFCASSVVGSRGEKLFFGSGTQLSVL.

The chain combines TRBV28 with TRBJ1-2, with TRBD1 matching 8 bases. V lost 8 bases, J lost 0 bases, and 11 bases stayed unmatched. Germline CDR1 and CDR2: MDHEN and SYDVKM. This CDR3 is built from 16 residues. Here the CDR3 reads CASYDQRQGSNYGYTF. CDR3 bases: TGTGCCAGCTACGACCAACGACAGGGGTCTAACTATGGCTACACCTTC.

The genes are TRBV5-1 and TRBJ1-4; 7 bases match TRBD1. CDR1 and CDR2 from the germline V gene are SGHRS and YFSETQ. There are 17 residues in the CDR3. Trimming cost V 5 bases and J 7 bases; bases outside gene matches: 17. The CDR3 nucleotides are TGCGCCAGCAGGCATACCTTCACAGGGGTGAAGGCTGAAAAACTGTTTTTT. Protein sequence: CASRHTFTGVKAEKLFF. Using reference TRBV5-1 and TRBJ1-4 for the parts outside the CDR3, the full variable domain is KAGVTQTPRYLIKTRGQQVTLSCSPISGHRSVSWYQQTPGQGLQFLFEYFSETQRNKGNFPGRFSGRQFSNSRSEMNVSTLELGDSALYLCASRHTFTGVKAEKLFFGSGTQLSVL.

The chain has TRBV6-5 and TRBJ1-1; TRBD1 is a possible D gene (6 bases). The V gene lost 5 bases and the J gene lost 3 bases, with 13 bases spanning the gap. Germline CDR1 reads MNHEY; CDR2 reads SVGAGI. There are 14 residues in the CDR3. The CDR3: CASSPRGPDTEAFF. Written as DNA, the CDR3 is TGTGCCAGCAGTCCGCGGGGGCCGGACACTGAAGCTTTCTTT.

The rearrangement uses TRBV7-3 and TRBJ2-3, with no clear D. CDR1 and CDR2 from the germline V gene are SGHTA and FQGTGA. This CDR3 spans 14 amino acids. The V end was cut by 1 base, the J end by 2 bases, with 7 bases between. The CDR3: CASSLNRNTDTQYF. The CDR3 DNA reads as TGTGCCAGCAGCTTAAACAGAAACACAGATACGCAGTATTTT.

The genes are TRBV7-2 and TRBJ2-3, with D possibly being TRBD1 (6 bases). CDR1 is SGHTA, CDR2 FQGNSA, per germline. The CDR3 is 14 residues long. V was pared by 0 bases and J by 2 bases, with 6 bases between. The CDR3 loop reads CASSLAGATDTQYF. CDR3 coding DNA: TGTGCCAGCAGCTTAGCGGGGGCCACAGATACGCAGTATTTT.

V is TRBV19 and J is TRBJ2-6, with D perhaps matching TRBD1 (6 bases). Trimming removed 2 bases from V and 3 bases from J, with 14 bases in between. Per the germline V gene, CDR1 is LNHDA and CDR2 is SQIVND (reference sequence). The CDR3 totals 17 residues. The CDR3 DNA reads as TGTGCCAGTAGTATACAGGGGTTGTTCGTTGGGGCCAACGTCCTGACTTTC. Translating gives CASSIQGLFVGANVLTF.

The chain joins TRBV18 to TRBJ2-3, with TRBD1 matching 10 bases. With V trimmed by 4 bases and J by 3 bases, 4 bases remained unmatched. Per the germline V gene, CDR1 is KGHSH and CDR2 is LQKENI. The CDR3 spans 15 residues. In DNA form, the CDR3 reads TGTGCCAGCTCACTCGGACAGGGGGGGACAGATACGCAGTATTTT. Translating it yields CASSLGQGGTDTQYF.

The chain joins TRBV5-1 to TRBJ2-1; possibly TRBD1 for D (5 bases). V was trimmed by 0 bases and J by 6 bases, leaving 16 bases between them. There are 16 residues in the CDR3. The germline V gene encodes CDR1 SGHRS and CDR2 YFSETQ. The CDR3 DNA reads TGCGCCAGCAGCTTGGTTCTAACCAGGGCGGCCAATGAGCAGTTCTTC. Translation gives CASSLVLTRAANEQFF.

The chain employs TRBV2 and TRBJ1-2, with 7 bases fitting TRBD1. V lost 3 bases, J lost 8 bases, and 9 bases stayed unmatched. Germline CDR1 is SNHLY and CDR2 is FYNNEI. There are 14 residues in the CDR3. CDR3 nucleotide sequence: TGTGCCAGCAGTGAGGTCAGGGGGACCGGGGGCTACACCTTC. Protein product: CASSEVRGTGGYTF.

This sequence joins TRBV7-8 and TRBJ1-5; D gene unclear. Germline values: CDR1 SGHVS, CDR2 FQNEAQ. The V end was cut by 0 bases, the J end by 6 bases, with 18 bases between. This CDR3 region has 17 residues. The CDR3 DNA reads TGTGCCAGCAGCTTAGCAGAAGGAGGGCTTAAGACTCAGCCCCAGCATTTT. Translating gives CASSLAEGGLKTQPQHF.

The chain is built from TRBV19 and TRBJ2-7; 8 nucleotides line up with TRBD1. The junction had 7 bases not matched to a gene; V was cut back by 7 bases and J by 2 bases. The CDR3 is made up of 14 amino acids. In germline, CDR1 is LNHDA, CDR2 SQIVND (reference sequence). CDR3 coding DNA: TGTGCCAGTAATAGACAGGGGCGACCCTACGAGCAGTACTTC. Its translation: CASNRQGRPYEQYF.